These 25 T cell receptor beta chains were all obtained from the same sample, sequenced in a study of beta chain features in type 1 diabetes. Study conclusions and caveats: Type 1 diabetes patients showed a moderate but significant shortening of TCRB CDR3s in all four CD4+ subsets.

Sequenced material consisted of expressed TCRB transcripts (all of the isolated RNA was reverse transcribed). This table comes from immunoSEQ multiplex PCR, and its TCRdb copy is limited to in-frame clones, with some not included. The sample comprises 680,000 or so clones, about an eighth of which are singletons, and less than 0.025% rests with the top ten. These receptors have no known antigen. Material for sequencing was naive CD4+ T cells from blood. The receptors originated from a man aged 18-30 years with type 1 diabetes.

CDR3 sequence: CAWCLFGAPGETQYF. Written as DNA, the CDR3 is TGTGCCTGGTGCCTATTTGGGGCCCCGGGGGAGACCCAGTACTTC. The V and J genes are TRBV30 and TRBJ2-5, with D perhaps matching TRBD1 or TRBD2 (5 bases each). V was shortened by 5 bases and J by 5 bases, with 21 bases between the two germline ends. The V gene's germline CDR1 is GTSNPN and CDR2 SVGIG (reference sequence). The CDR3 runs 15 residues.

The J gene is TRBJ2-7, the V gene TRBV28, with D uncertain. The germline CDR1 and CDR2 sequences are MDHEN and SYDVKM. Trimming stripped 7 bases from V and 3 bases from J, with 10 bases between. The CDR3 runs to 12 residues. CDR3 protein: CASKDTDYEQYF. In DNA, the CDR3 is TGTGCCAGCAAAGACACCGACTACGAGCAGTACTTC.

The genes are TRBV9 and TRBJ2-1; TRBD1 is a possible D gene (6 bases). The V end was cut by 0 bases, the J end by 0 bases, with 13 bases between. Per germline, CDR1 SGDLS and CDR2 YYNGEE. The CDR3 has 17 amino acids. The CDR3 reads CASSVVTGQSSYNEQFF. For the CDR3, the DNA is TGTGCCAGCAGCGTAGTGACAGGACAGAGCTCCTACAATGAGCAGTTCTTC. Full variable domain (outside the CDR3, taken from reference TRBV9 and TRBJ2-1): DSGVTQTPKHLITATGQRVTLRCSPRSGDLSVYWYQQSLDQGLQFLIQYYNGEERAKGNILERFSAQQFPDLHSELNLSSLELGDSALYFCASSVVTGQSSYNEQFFGPGTRLTVL.

This clone was detected only a few times. This chain joins TRBV7-9 and TRBJ1-2; no definite D call. The CDR3 loop spans 13 amino acids. Germline-derived CDR1 and CDR2 are SEHNR and FQNEAQ (reference sequence). The germline V and J ends were trimmed by 4 bases and 7 bases, with 13 bases remaining between them. CDR3 residues: CASSSQLRVGYTF. The CDR3 DNA reads TGTGCCAGCAGCTCCCAACTGAGGGTTGGCTACACCTTC.

In its sample, this clone was seen a few times. The gene calls are TRBV5-1 and TRBJ2-6, with D perhaps TRBD2 (6 bases). The V end lost 4 bases, the J end lost 12 bases, and 20 bases lay between the germline ends. The CDR3 has 15 amino acids. The germline CDR1 and CDR2 sequences are SGHRS and YFSETQ. The CDR3 DNA sequence: TGCGCCAGCAGCCTCCCGGGAGTGGAAGGCGGCGTCCTGACTTTC. This sequence encodes CASSLPGVEGGVLTF.

The chain is built from TRBV5-1 and TRBJ2-5; 11 bases align to TRBD1. The V and J ends lost 0 bases and 4 bases, in that order; junction bases with no gene match: 5. Germline V gene lookup returns CDR1 SGHRS and CDR2 YFSETQ. The length of the CDR3 is 16 residues. The CDR3 region is CASSLGTGGFSETQYF. The CDR3 DNA sequence: TGCGCCAGCAGCTTGGGGACAGGGGGCTTTTCAGAGACCCAGTACTTC.

Of note for this clone: Additional DNA sequences in this sample encode the identical CDR3. In DNA form, the CDR3 reads TGTGCCTGGGCAACGGGGGGCACAGATACGCAGTATTTT. Its protein product is CAWATGGTDTQYF. This rearrangement joins TRBV30 to TRBJ2-3; perhaps TRBD2 as D (6 bases). V lost 5 bases and J 1 base, leaving 10 bases between the germline ends. The CDR3 consists of 13 residues. Germline-derived CDR1 and CDR2 are GTSNPN and SVGIG (reference sequence).

This clone was detected a few times. The gene calls are TRBV15 and TRBJ1-4; unclear D gene. From germline, CDR1 is LNHNV and CDR2 YYDKDF (reference sequence). The germline V and J ends were trimmed by 0 bases and 0 bases, with 8 bases remaining between them. This CDR3 has 16 amino acids. In DNA form, the CDR3 reads TGTGCCACCAGCAGAGATCGGTCCGCAACTAATGAAAAACTGTTTTTT. Residues: CATSRDRSATNEKLFF.

This clone was seen only a few times. This chain uses TRBV2 with TRBJ2-1, with D perhaps TRBD1 (6 bases). The CDR3 contains 14 residues. Germline V gene sequence: CDR1 SNHLY, CDR2 FYNNEI. V was cut by 2 bases and J by 12 bases, with 17 bases left in between. The CDR3 sequence: CASSEWSQGQGQFF. The CDR3 DNA reads as TGTGCCAGCAGTGAATGGAGTCAGGGGCAGGGGCAGTTCTTC.

This clone was counted between two and nine times. The J gene is TRBJ2-3, the V gene TRBV7-3, with D possibly matching TRBD2 (5 bases). Germline V gene data show CDR1 as SGHTA and CDR2 as FQGTGA. V was cut by 5 bases and J by 0 bases, with 12 bases left in between. This CDR3 comprises 15 residues. The CDR3 DNA follows: TGTGCCAGCAGCCTGCGGGCAGCTAGCACAGATACGCAGTATTTT. This gives the protein CASSLRAASTDTQYF.

The CDR3 sequence: CASSFRRTSGGPSYEQYF. The CDR3 bases are TGTGCCAGCAGCTTCAGACGGACTAGCGGGGGACCGTCCTACGAGCAGTACTTC. The chain joins TRBV7-8 to TRBJ2-7, with 13 nucleotides matching TRBD2. J lost 1 base, V lost 3 bases, and 9 bases had no gene match. The germline V gene encodes CDR1 SGHVS and CDR2 FQNEAQ. The CDR3 runs 18 residues.

This clone was counted only a few times. This chain uses TRBV29-1 with TRBJ2-3, with TRBD1 matching over 10 bases. This CDR3 is built from 14 residues. Trimming at V came to 5 bases and at J to 4 bases, leaving 6 bases not matched to a gene. Germline V lookup: CDR1 SQVTM, CDR2 ANQGSEA. The CDR3 loop is CSVWGQGFADTQYF. For the CDR3, the DNA is TGCAGCGTTTGGGGACAGGGGTTTGCAGATACGCAGTATTTT.

The rearrangement uses TRBV5-1 and TRBJ1-1, with D maybe TRBD1 (5 bases). Germline values: CDR1 SGHRS, CDR2 YFSETQ. This CDR3 has 13 amino acids. V lost 7 bases, J lost 5 bases, and 15 bases lay in between. As DNA, the CDR3 is TGCGCCAGCGGAAACATGCAGGGAACTGAAGCTTTCTTT. Protein sequence: CASGNMQGTEAFF.

The chain employs TRBV27 and TRBJ1-2; no clear D. The CDR3 is 14 residues long. Between the trimmed V and J ends, which lost 0 bases and 4 bases, there was a span of 9 bases. Germline V CDR1 and CDR2: MNHEY, SMNVEV (reference sequence). The CDR3 DNA sequence: TGTGCCAGCAGTTTATCCTTCCAGTCCTATGGCTACACCTTC. It codes for CASSLSFQSYGYTF.

This clone appeared a few times. The genes are TRBV28 and TRBJ1-2; the match to TRBD1 covers 7 bases. Germline V lookup: CDR1 MDHEN, CDR2 SYDVKM. J was trimmed by 4 bases and V by 8 bases; bases with no gene match: 7. This CDR3 contains 13 residues. DNA for the CDR3: TGTGCCAGCCGGGGAGGGACAGCCTATGGCTACACCTTC. It encodes CASRGGTAYGYTF.

The table lists this clone with a few counts. This CDR3 reads CASSSGGQGSQPQHF. As DNA, the CDR3 is TGTGCCAGCAGCTCCGGGGGACAGGGTTCTCAGCCCCAGCATTTT. This rearrangement joins TRBV9 to TRBJ1-5; 9 bases line up with TRBD1. CDR3 size: 15 residues. Germline-derived CDR1 and CDR2 are SGDLS and YYNGEE. V was clipped by 4 bases and J by 6 bases; unmatched bases: 8.

This chain uses TRBV5-1 with TRBJ2-1; perhaps TRBD2 as D (6 bases). Germline V gene data show CDR1 as SGHRS and CDR2 as YFSETQ. V lost 0 bases to trimming and J lost 4 bases, with 11 bases between them. The CDR3 runs to 15 residues. CDR3 sequence: CASSLDGGEYNEQFF. CDR3 DNA sequence: TGCGCCAGCAGCTTGGACGGGGGAGAATACAATGAGCAGTTCTTC. The full variable domain, with the rest looked up from reference TRBV5-1 and TRBJ2-1, is KAGVTQTPRYLIKTRGQQVTLSCSPISGHRSVSWYQQTPGQGLQFLFEYFSETQRNKGNFPGRFSGRQFSNSRSEMNVSTLELGDSALYLCASSLDGGEYNEQFFGPGTRLTVL.

In this sample, this clone turned up a few times. The V gene is TRBV7-8, the J gene TRBJ2-5; 9 bases are shared with TRBD2. CDR1 SGHVS and CDR2 FQNEAQ come from the germline V gene. The CDR3 totals 12 residues. V shed 9 bases, J shed 5 bases, and the junction held 4 bases outside the gene matches. In DNA, the CDR3 is TGTGCCAGTGCGGGGGGGCGCGAGACCCAGTACTTC. Its protein is CASAGGRETQYF.

This chain links TRBV4-2 with TRBJ1-2; D remains ambiguous. The CDR3 consists of 14 residues. V lost 2 bases to trimming and J lost 5 bases, with 12 bases between them. The V gene's germline CDR1 is LGHNA and CDR2 YNFKEQ. This chain's CDR3 is CASSQLGVSYGYTF. The CDR3 region has the DNA TGTGCCAGCAGCCAACTTGGCGTCTCTTATGGCTACACCTTC.

V gene TRBV30 combines with J gene TRBJ2-2; D is unclear. V was pared by 0 bases and J by 1 base, with 12 bases between. The CDR3 has 16 residues. Germline-derived CDR1 and CDR2 are GTSNPN and SVGIG (reference sequence). CDR3 DNA: TGTGCCTGGAGTGTACTAATATCTTGGAACACCGGGGAGCTGTTTTTT. Its translation is CAWSVLISWNTGELFF.

This clone was seen a few times. This chain links TRBV7-2 with TRBJ2-3; TRBD1 agrees at 7 bases. The CDR3 runs 15 residues. Germline V gene data show CDR1 as SGHTA and CDR2 as FQGNSA. V was clipped by 5 bases and J by 2 bases; unmatched bases: 7. CDR3 nucleotide sequence: TGTGCCAGCAGCACCTGGACAGGTATCACAGATACGCAGTATTTT. Translated, it gives CASSTWTGITDTQYF.

A few counts support this clone. V gene TRBV28 combines with J gene TRBJ2-7; tentatively, D is TRBD1 (5 bases). V was trimmed by 3 bases and J by 4 bases, leaving 10 bases between them. Germline CDR1 is MDHEN and CDR2 is SYDVKM. The CDR3 sequence is 13 residues long. The CDR3 nucleotides are TGTGCCAGCAGTTTCGACAGTTTGTACGAGCAGTACTTC. Protein: CASSFDSLYEQYF.

This clone was observed a handful of times. CDR3 sequence: CASSAQLLYGYTF. CDR3 nucleotide sequence: TGTGCCAGTAGTGCTCAATTATTATATGGCTACACCTTC. V is TRBV19 and J is TRBJ1-2, with D unclear. CDR3 length equals 13 residues. The V end was cut by 5 bases, the J end by 5 bases, with 12 bases between. The germline V gene has CDR1 LNHDA and CDR2 SQIVND (reference sequence).

The rearrangement uses TRBV18 and TRBJ1-5; 8 nucleotides line up with TRBD1. This CDR3 is built from 15 residues. Per the germline V gene, CDR1 is KGHSH and CDR2 is LQKENI. The ends lost 5 bases at V and 3 bases at J; junction bases unmatched: 6. In DNA, the CDR3 is TGTGCCAGCTCATCAGGACAGGGACTCAATCAGCCCCAGCATTTT. Translating gives CASSSGQGLNQPQHF.

This clone has more than one count but fewer than ten. The chain joins TRBV4-2 to TRBJ1-2; D uncertain. There are 12 residues in the CDR3. Germline V gene sequence: CDR1 LGHNA, CDR2 YNFKEQ. Between the trimmed V and J ends, which lost 7 bases and 4 bases, there was a span of 10 bases. Written as DNA, the CDR3 is TGTGCCAGCAACCGGCGGGGCTATGGCTACACCTTC. It translates to CASNRRGYGYTF.